This T cell receptor (beta chain) came from a study of blood T cell repertoires in COVID-19. Overall study: COVID-19 samples, acute and convalescent, were from the United States, Italy and Spain. Sources were T cells, B-cell-depleted T cells, or PBMCs; the material itself was cDNA or gDNA.

V lost 5 bases, J lost 6 bases, and 13 bases stayed unmatched. From germline, CDR1 is KGHDR and CDR2 SFDVKD. The CDR3 consists of 17 residues. In the study's own analysis: Amplified reference gene primers provided the basis for estimating nucleated cell counts. Sequencing was performed with immunoSEQ multiplex PCR; in TCRdb, only in-frame clones are kept and a portion is missing. The D gene and trimming were derived from the DNA, and the V and J assignments and clone size from that table. The repertoire holds some 180,000 clones, with 76% as singletons. The sample consisted of peripheral blood. This receptor was identified in a woman aged 50 to 65 with active or convalescent COVID-19. V is TRBV24-1 and J is TRBJ2-2; TRBD1 matches 8 bases. CDR3 sequence: CATSARPVTGEPGELFF. CDR3 nucleotides: TGTGCCACCAGTGCCCGGCCCGTGACAGGGGAGCCCGGGGAGCTGTTTTTT.